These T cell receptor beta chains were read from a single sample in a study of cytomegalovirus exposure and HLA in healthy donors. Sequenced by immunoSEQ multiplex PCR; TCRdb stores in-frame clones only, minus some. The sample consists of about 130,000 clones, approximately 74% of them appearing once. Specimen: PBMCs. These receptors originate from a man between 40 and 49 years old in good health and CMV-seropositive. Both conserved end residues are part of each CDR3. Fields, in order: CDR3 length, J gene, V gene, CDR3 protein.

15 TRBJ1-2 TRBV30 CAWTTQGSRNYGYTF
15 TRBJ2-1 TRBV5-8 CASSSGTGGVPEQFF
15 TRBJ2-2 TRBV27 CASRVGLVNTGELFF
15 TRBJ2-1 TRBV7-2 CASSLLAGVVDEQFF
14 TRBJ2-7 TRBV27 CASRWGTGSYEQYF
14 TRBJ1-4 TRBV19 CASSPQGAFEKLFF
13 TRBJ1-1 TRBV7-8 CASSSQIGTEAFF
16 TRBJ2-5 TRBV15 CATSREGTGDSETQYF
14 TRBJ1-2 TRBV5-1 CASSLGQSVYGYAF
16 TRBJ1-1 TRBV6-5 CASSYSLAKRDTEAFF
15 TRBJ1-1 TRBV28 CASSLFARPNTEAFF
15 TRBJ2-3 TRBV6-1 CASSEFSVLTDTQYF
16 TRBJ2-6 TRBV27 CASTGIALSGANVLTF
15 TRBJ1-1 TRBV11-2 CASSLERVENTEAFF
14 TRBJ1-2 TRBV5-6 CASSLGGGAGGYTF
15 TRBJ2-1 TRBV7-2 CASSLAGTDYNEQFF
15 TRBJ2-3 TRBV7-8 CASSLAVLTSDTQYF
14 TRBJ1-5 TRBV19 CASSGRVGNQPQHF
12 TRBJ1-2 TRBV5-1 CASRPGGGGYTF
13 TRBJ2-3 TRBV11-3 CASSRSGTDTQYF
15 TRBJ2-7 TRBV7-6 CASSLGGGGTYEQYF
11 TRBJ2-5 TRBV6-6 CASKAEETQYF
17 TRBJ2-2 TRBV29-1 CSVETPKGRGATGELFF
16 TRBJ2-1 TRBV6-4 CASSDGGTGGYNEQFF
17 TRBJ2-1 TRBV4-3 CASSQDQGLSSYNEQFF
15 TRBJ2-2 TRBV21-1 CASSSRQGGTGELFF
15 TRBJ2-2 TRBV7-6 CASSRAGGATGELFF
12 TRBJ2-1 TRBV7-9 CASSPGTSEQFF
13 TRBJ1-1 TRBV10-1 CASSDRGYGEAFF
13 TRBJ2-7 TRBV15 CATSRAKDYEQYF
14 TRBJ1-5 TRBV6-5 CASREGPSNQPQHF
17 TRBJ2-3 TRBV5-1 CASSPKWSSGSTDTQYF
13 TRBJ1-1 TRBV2 CASSSDRETEAFF
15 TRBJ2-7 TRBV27 CASSSGTSGRGEQYF
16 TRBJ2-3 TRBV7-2 CASSLVHRGGTDTQYF
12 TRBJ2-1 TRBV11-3 CASSSPDNEQFF
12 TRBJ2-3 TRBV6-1 CASSVREGTQYF
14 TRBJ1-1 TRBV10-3 CAISETGMNTEAFF
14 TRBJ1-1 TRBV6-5 CASSYGGVATEAFF
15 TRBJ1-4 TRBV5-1 CASSIRGQDNEKLFF
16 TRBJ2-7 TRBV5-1 CASSPRHGGSSYEQYF
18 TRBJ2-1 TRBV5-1 CASGNQPTGTGPYNEQFF
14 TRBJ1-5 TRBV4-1 CASSPRGRDQPQHF
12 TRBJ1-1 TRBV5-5 CASSRGQGKAFF
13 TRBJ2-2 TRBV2 CASSGQLTGELFF
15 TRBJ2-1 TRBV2 CASSQAGGRYNEQFF
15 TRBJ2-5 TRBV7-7 CASSPRDSRGETQYF
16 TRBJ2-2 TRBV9 CASSVDAGVYTGELFF
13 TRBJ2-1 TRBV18 CASSQAGMGEQFF
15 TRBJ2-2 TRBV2 CASRGLIGSHGELFF
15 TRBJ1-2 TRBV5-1 CASSLAGQGGYGYTF
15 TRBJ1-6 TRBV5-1 CASSRGQGNNSPLHF
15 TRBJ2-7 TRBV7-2 CASSLGGQGNYEQYF
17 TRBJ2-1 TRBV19 CASSIALTKSSYNEQFF
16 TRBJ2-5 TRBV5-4 CASSLTSGGPLETQYF
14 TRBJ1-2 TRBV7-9 CASSLGQGFGGYTF